The 9 T cell receptor beta chains reported below all come from one sample, sequenced in a study of blood T cell repertoires in COVID-19. Data came from immunoSEQ multiplex PCR; TCRdb stores just in-frame clones and leaves some out. The data show 140,000 to 150,000 clones, roughly 78% seen once. Specimen: PBMCs or T cells enriched from blood (not recorded which). Source of these receptors: a woman aged 50 to 60 who had recovered from COVID-19.

The genes are TRBV18 and TRBJ2-7; no clear D gene. The germline V gene has CDR1 KGHSH and CDR2 LQKENI. The CDR3 totals 12 residues. V lost 5 bases to trimming and J lost 12 bases, with 17 bases between them. CDR3 sequence (DNA): TGTGCCAGCTCAGATAATCAGGTCCCCGTGTACTTC. Its protein is CASSDNQVPVYF.

The V and J genes are TRBV6-5 and TRBJ1-1, with D possibly matching TRBD1 (6 bases). V was shortened by 0 bases and J by 1 base, with 9 bases between the two germline ends. In germline, CDR1 is MNHEY, CDR2 SVGAGI. CDR3 size: 15 residues. CDR3 protein: CASSYSGHPNTEAFF. The DNA of the CDR3 is TGTGCCAGCAGTTACTCGGGACACCCGAACACTGAAGCTTTCTTT.

The chain links TRBV25-1 to TRBJ2-3; D is ambiguous. The V end lost 4 bases, the J end lost 0 bases, and 8 bases lay between the germline ends. Germline V CDR1 and CDR2: MGHDK, SYGVNS. The CDR3 runs 14 residues. The CDR3 sequence: CASSVTGSTDTQYF. CDR3 DNA: TGTGCCAGCAGTGTCACCGGGAGCACAGATACGCAGTATTTT.

The genes are TRBV7-9 and TRBJ2-3; D is possibly TRBD1 (6 bases). Trimming took off 0 bases at V and 5 bases at J, with 12 bases between the two ends. The V gene's germline CDR1 is SEHNR and CDR2 FQNEAQ (reference sequence). This CDR3 region has 15 residues. CDR3 in amino acids: CASSLAGATIDTQYF. The CDR3 nucleotides are TGTGCCAGCAGCTTAGCGGGGGCCACCATAGATACGCAGTATTTT.

This chain joins TRBV11-2 and TRBJ1-2; 7 bases agree with TRBD1. J was trimmed by 8 bases and V by 0 bases; bases with no gene match: 12. The CDR3 sequence is 16 residues long. Germline loops: CDR1 SGHAT, CDR2 FQNNGV. The CDR3 DNA follows: TGTGCCAGCAGCTTAGATTCGGTAACAGGGGTGCGCGGCTACACCTTC. Translation gives CASSLDSVTGVRGYTF.

The chain links TRBV14 to TRBJ1-1; 7 bases align to TRBD1. CDR3 length: 15 residues. Germline CDR1 SGHDN, CDR2 FVKESK. V shed 0 bases and J 6 bases; nucleotides not matched to a gene: 7. The CDR3 here is CASSQDPLRGAEAFF. CDR3 bases: TGTGCCAGCAGCCAAGATCCCCTCAGGGGGGCTGAAGCTTTCTTT.

The genes are TRBV28 and TRBJ1-3, with 7 positions matching TRBD1. Germline loops: CDR1 MDHEN, CDR2 SYDVKM. The CDR3 runs 18 residues. Trimming removed 6 bases from V and 5 bases from J; junction bases left unmatched: 19. CDR3 protein: CASSSLGGQSKFRNTIYF. The DNA of the CDR3 is TGTGCCAGCAGCTCCTTAGGGGGCCAAAGCAAGTTTAGAAACACCATATATTTT.

This clone has a single count. V and J are TRBV7-9 and TRBJ1-4, with a possible D match to TRBD1 (5 bases). Trimming cost V 5 bases and J 3 bases, with 13 bases left between them. The CDR3 runs 15 residues. Germline V gives CDR1 SEHNR, CDR2 FQNEAQ (reference sequence). CDR3 amino acids: CASSPVIGANEKLFF. CDR3 coding DNA: TGTGCCAGCAGCCCCGTCATAGGGGCTAATGAAAAACTGTTTTTT.

V and J are TRBV28 and TRBJ2-7; unclear D gene. V lost 6 bases to trimming and J lost 3 bases, with 12 bases between them. Germline V gene sequence: CDR1 MDHEN, CDR2 SYDVKM. This CDR3 region has 13 residues. The CDR3 loop reads CASSSPSYYEQYV. CDR3 in DNA: TGTGCCAGCAGCAGTCCTAGTTACTACGAGCAGTACGTC.